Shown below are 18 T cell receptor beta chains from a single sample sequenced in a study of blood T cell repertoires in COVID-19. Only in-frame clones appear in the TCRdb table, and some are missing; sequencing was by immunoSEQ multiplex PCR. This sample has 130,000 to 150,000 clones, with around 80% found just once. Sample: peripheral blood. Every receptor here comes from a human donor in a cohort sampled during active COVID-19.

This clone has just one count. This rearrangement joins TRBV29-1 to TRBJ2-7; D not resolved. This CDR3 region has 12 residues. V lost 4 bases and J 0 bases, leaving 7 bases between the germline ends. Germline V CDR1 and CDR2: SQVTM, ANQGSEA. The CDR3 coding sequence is TGCAGCGTTGTGGTTAGCTCCTACGAGCAGTACTTC. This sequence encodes CSVVVSSYEQYF.

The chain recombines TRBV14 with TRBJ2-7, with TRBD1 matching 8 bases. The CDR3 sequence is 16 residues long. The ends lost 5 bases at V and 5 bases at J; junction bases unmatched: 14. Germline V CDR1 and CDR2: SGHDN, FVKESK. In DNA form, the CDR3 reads TGTGCCAGCAGCATGATCGGACAGGGTCGTCCGGACGAGCAGTACTTC. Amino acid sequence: CASSMIGQGRPDEQYF.

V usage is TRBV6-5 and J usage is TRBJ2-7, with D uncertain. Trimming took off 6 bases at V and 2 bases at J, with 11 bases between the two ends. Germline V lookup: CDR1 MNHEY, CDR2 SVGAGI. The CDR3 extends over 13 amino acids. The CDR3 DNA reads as TGTGCCAGCAGAGTAGACATTCCCTACGAGCAGTACTTC. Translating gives CASRVDIPYEQYF.

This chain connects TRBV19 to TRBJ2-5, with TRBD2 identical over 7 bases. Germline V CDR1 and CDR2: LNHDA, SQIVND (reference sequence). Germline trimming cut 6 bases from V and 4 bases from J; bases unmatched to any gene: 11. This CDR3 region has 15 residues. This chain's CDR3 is CASRTSWGGGETQYF. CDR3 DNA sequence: TGTGCCAGTAGAACCTCGTGGGGCGGGGGAGAGACCCAGTACTTC.

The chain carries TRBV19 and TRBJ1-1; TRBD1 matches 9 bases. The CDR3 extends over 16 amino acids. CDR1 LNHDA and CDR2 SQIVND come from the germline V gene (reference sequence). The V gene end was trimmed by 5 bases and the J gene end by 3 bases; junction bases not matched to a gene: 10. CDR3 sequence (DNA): TGTGCCAGTAGTTCAGGGACAGGGAACGAGGACACTGAAGCTTTCTTT. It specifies CASSSGTGNEDTEAFF. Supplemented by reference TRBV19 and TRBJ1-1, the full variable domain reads DGGITQSPKYLFRKEGQNVTLSCEQNLNHDAMYWYRQDPGQGLRLIYYSQIVNDFQKGDIAEGYSVSREKKESFPLTVTSAQKNPTAFYLCASSSGTGNEDTEAFFGQGTRLTVV.

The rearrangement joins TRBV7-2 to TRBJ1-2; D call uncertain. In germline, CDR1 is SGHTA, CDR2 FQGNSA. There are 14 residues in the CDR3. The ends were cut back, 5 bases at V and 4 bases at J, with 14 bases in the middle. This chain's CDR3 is CASSPTRLPYGYTF. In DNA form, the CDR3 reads TGTGCCAGCAGCCCCACGCGACTGCCCTATGGCTACACCTTC.

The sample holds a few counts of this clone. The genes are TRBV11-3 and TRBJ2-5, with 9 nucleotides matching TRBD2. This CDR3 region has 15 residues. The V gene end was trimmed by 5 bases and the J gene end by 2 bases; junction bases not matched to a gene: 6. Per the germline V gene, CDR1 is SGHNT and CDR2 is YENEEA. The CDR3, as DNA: TGTGCCAGCAGCCCCGGCGGGGGGGGGCAAGAGACCCAGTACTTC. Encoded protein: CASSPGGGGQETQYF.

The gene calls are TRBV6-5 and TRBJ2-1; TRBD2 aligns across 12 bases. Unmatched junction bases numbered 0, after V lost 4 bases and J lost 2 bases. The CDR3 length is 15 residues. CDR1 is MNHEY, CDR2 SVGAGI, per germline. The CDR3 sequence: CASSWTSGTYNEQFF. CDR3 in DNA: TGTGCCAGCAGTTGGACTAGCGGGACCTACAATGAGCAGTTCTTC.

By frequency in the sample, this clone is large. CDR3 DNA sequence: TGTGCCAGCAGCCCACATCCGTGGGGGGGGCACCAAGAGACCCAGTACTTC. Protein product: CASSPHPWGGHQETQYF. The J gene is TRBJ2-5, the V gene TRBV7-8; D possibly corresponds to TRBD2 (7 bases). The CDR3 covers 17 residues. V was clipped by 5 bases and J by 0 bases, with 19 bases between them. Germline V gene lookup returns CDR1 SGHVS and CDR2 FQNEAQ.

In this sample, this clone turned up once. The CDR3 nucleotides read TGCGCCAGCAGCCCGACAGGGGGCGCAAACGGGGAGCTGTTTTTT. Protein sequence: CASSPTGGANGELFF. The chain employs TRBV5-1 and TRBJ2-2; 10 nucleotides agree with TRBD1. The V and J ends lost 4 bases and 7 bases, in that order; junction bases with no gene match: 7. Looked up from germline, CDR1 is SGHRS and CDR2 is YFSETQ. This CDR3 spans 15 amino acids.

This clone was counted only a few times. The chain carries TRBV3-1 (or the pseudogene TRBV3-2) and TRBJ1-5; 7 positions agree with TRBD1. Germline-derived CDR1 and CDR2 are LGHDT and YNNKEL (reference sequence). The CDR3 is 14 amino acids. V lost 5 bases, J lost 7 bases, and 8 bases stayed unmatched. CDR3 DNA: TGTGCCAGCAGCTGGAGGGGGCAGGCCCAGCCCCAGCATTTT. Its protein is CASSWRGQAQPQHF.

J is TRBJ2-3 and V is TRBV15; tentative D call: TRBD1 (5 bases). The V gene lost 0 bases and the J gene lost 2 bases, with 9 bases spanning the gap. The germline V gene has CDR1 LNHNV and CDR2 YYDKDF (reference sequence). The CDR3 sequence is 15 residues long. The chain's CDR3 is CATSREGHTTDTQYF. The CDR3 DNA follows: TGTGCCACCAGCAGAGAAGGACATACCACAGATACGCAGTATTTT.

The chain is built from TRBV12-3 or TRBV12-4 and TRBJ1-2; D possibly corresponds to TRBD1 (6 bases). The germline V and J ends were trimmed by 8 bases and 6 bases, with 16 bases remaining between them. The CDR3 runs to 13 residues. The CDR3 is CASLKGGANGYTF. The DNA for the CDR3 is TGTGCCAGCCTTAAGGGGGGGGCTAATGGCTACACCTTC.

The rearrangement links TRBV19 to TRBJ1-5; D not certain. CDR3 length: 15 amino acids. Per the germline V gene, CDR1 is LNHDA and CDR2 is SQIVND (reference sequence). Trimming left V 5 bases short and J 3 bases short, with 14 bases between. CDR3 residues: CASSREGGFNQPQHF. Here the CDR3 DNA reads TGTGCCAGTAGTCGCGAAGGAGGGTTCAATCAGCCCCAGCATTTT.

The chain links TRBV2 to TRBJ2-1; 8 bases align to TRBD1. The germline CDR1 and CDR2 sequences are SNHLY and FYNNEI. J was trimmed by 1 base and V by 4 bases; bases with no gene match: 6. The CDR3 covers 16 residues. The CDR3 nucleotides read TGTGCCAGCAGTGGATCCAGGGGGCAGTCCTACAATGAGCAGTTCTTC. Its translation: CASSGSRGQSYNEQFF.

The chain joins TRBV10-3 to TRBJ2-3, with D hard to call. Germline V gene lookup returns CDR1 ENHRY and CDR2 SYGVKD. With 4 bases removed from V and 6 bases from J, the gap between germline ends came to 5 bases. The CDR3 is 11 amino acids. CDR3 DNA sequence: TGTGCCATCAGTGCGACTGATACGCAGTATTTT. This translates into CAISATDTQYF.

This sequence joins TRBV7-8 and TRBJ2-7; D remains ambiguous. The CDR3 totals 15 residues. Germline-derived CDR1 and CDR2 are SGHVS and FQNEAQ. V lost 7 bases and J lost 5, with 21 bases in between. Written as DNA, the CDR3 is TGTGCCAGCATATTAGCCGATTTAGAGGTCCACGAGCAGTACTTC. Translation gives CASILADLEVHEQYF. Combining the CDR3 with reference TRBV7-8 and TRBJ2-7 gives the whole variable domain GAGVSQSPRYKVAKRGQDVALRCDPISGHVSLFWYQQALGQGPEFLTYFQNEAQLDKSGLPSDRFFAERPEGSVSTLKIQRTQQEDSAVYLCASILADLEVHEQYFGPGTRLTVT.

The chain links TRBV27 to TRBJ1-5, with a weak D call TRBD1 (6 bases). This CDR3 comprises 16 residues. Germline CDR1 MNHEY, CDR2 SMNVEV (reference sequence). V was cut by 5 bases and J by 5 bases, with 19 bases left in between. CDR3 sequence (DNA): TGTGCCAGCAGTGCACACCCCAGGGGTGGCGATCAGCCCCAGCATTTT. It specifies CASSAHPRGGDQPQHF.